This entry features one T cell receptor (beta chain) sequence. Followed longitudinally, the Seattle patients had been enrolled during active infection. The sample comes from a study of blood T cell repertoires in COVID-19. Authors' analysis steps: Amplifying reference gene primers gave estimates of nucleated cell counts. Repertoires were generated with immunoSEQ multiplex PCR, while TCRdb's copy carries only in-frame clones and drops some. The V and J calls and the clone size are those of that table, but D and trimming were determined from the DNA. Of about 57,000 clones listed, about nine tenths are singletons. V lost 2 bases and J lost 8; bases outside the gene matches: 9. CDR3 size: 16 residues. Per germline, CDR1 MNHNS and CDR2 SASEGT.

Sequenced input: peripheral blood. The receptor was isolated from a woman at least 80 years old with COVID-19, enrolled during active disease. The V gene is TRBV6-1, the J gene TRBJ2-1; 10 bases map to TRBD2. In DNA, the CDR3 is TGTGCCAGCAGTGAAAACGAGGCTAGCGGGGGTTATGAGCAGTTCTTC. It is translated as CASSENEASGGYEQFF.